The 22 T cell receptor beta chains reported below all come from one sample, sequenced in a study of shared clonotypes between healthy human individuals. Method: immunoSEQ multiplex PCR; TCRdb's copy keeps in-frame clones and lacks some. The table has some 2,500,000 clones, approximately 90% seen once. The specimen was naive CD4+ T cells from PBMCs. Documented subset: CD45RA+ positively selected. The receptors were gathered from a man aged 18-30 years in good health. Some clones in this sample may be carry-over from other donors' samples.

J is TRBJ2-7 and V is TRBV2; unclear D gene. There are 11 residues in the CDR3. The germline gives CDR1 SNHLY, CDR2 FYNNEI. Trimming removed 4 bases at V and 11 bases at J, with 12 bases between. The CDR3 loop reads CASSVKVQEYF. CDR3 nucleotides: TGTGCCAGCAGTGTGAAAGTGCAGGAGTACTTC.

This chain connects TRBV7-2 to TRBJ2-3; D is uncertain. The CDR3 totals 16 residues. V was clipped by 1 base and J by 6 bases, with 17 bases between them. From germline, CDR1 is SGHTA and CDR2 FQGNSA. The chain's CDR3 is CASSLVGGTSLDTQYF. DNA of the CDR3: TGTGCCAGCAGCTTAGTTGGCGGAACCTCCTTGGATACGCAGTATTTT.

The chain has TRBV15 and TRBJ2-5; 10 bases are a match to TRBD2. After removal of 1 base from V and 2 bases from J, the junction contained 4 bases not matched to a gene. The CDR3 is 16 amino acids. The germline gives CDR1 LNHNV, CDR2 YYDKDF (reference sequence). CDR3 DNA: TGTGCCACCAGCAGAGGGTCTAGCGGGAGACAAGAGACCCAGTACTTC. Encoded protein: CATSRGSSGRQETQYF.

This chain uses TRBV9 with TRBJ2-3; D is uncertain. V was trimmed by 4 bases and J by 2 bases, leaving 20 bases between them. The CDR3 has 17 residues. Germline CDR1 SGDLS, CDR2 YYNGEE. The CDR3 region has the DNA TGTGCCAGCAGCACCTCCCCGGTGCGGAGCAACACAGATACGCAGTATTTT. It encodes CASSTSPVRSNTDTQYF. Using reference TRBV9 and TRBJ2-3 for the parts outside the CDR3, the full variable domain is DSGVTQTPKHLITATGQRVTLRCSPRSGDLSVYWYQQSLDQGLQFLIQYYNGEERAKGNILERFSAQQFPDLHSELNLSSLELGDSALYFCASSTSPVRSNTDTQYFGPGTRLTVL.

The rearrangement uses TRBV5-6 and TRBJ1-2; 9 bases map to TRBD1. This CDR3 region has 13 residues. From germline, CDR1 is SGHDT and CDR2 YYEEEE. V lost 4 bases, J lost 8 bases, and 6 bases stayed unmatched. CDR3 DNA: TGTGCCAGCAGCATCGACAGGGGGGGAGGCTACACCTTC. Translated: CASSIDRGGGYTF.

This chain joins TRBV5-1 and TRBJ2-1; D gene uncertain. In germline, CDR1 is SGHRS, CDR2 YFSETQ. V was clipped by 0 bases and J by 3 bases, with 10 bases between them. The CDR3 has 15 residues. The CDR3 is CASSLVLGDYNEQFF. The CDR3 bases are TGCGCCAGCAGCTTGGTCCTCGGAGACTACAATGAGCAGTTCTTC.

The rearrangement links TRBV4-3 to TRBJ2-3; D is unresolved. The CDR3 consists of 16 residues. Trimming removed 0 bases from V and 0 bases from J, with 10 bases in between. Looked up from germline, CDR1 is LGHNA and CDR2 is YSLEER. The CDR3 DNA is TGCGCCAGCAGCCAAGACGGTGACACTAGCACAGATACGCAGTATTTT. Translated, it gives CASSQDGDTSTDTQYF.

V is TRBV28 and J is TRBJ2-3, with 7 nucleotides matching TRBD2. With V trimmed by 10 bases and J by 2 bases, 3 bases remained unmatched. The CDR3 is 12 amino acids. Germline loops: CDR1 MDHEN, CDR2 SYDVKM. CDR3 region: CAISGDTDTQYF. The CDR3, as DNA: TGTGCCATAAGCGGGGACACAGATACGCAGTATTTT.

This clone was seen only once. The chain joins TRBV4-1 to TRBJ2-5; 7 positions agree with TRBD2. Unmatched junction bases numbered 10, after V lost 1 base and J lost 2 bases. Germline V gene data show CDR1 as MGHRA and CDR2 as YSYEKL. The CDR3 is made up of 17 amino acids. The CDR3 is CASSQALASGVQETQYF. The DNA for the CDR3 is TGCGCCAGCAGCCAAGCTCTGGCTAGCGGAGTACAAGAGACCCAGTACTTC.

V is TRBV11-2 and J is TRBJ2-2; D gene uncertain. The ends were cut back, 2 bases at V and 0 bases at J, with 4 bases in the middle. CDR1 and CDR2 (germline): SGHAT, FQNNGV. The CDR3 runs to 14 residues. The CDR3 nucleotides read TGTGCCAGCAGCTTATGGTCGAACACCGGGGAGCTGTTTTTT. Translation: CASSLWSNTGELFF.

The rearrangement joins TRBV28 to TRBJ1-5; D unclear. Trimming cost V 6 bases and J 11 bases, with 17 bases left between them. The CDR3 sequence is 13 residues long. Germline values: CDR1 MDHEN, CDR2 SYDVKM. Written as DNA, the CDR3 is TGTGCCAGCAGGACCGGGCCACCTGGGTCCCAGCATTTT. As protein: CASRTGPPGSQHF.

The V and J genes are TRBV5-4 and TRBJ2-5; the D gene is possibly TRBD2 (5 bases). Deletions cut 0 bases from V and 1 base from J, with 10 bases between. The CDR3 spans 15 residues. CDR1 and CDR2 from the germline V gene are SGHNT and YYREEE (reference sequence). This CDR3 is CASSLVPSTQETQYF. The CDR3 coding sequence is TGTGCCAGCAGCTTGGTGCCTAGCACCCAAGAGACCCAGTACTTC.

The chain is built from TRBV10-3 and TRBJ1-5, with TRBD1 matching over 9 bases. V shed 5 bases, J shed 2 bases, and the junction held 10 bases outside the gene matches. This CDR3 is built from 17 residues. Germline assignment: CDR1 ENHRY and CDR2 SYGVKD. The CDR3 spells CAISSAGTGKGNQPQHF. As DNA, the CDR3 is TGTGCCATCAGTTCCGCCGGGACAGGGAAGGGCAATCAGCCCCAGCATTTT.

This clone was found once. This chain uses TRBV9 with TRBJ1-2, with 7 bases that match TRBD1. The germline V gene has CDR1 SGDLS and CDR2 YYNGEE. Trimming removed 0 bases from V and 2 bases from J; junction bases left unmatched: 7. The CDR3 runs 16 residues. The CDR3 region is CASSVGSGTVNYGYTF. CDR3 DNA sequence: TGTGCCAGCAGCGTAGGGTCGGGGACAGTAAACTATGGCTACACCTTC.

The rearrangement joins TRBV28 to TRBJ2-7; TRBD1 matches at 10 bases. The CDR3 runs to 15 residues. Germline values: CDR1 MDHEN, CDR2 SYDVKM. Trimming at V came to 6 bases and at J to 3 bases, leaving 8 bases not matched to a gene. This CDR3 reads CASRTSGQGFYEQYF. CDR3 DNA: TGTGCCAGCAGAACTTCGGGACAGGGGTTCTACGAGCAGTACTTC.

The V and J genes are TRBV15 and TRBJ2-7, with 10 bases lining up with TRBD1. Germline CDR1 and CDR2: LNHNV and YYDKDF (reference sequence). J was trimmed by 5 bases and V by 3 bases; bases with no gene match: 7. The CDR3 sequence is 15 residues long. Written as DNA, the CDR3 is TGTGCCACCAGCAGCCCGGGACAGGGGCTCGACGAGCAGTACTTC. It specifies CATSSPGQGLDEQYF. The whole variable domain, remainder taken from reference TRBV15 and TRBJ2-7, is DAMVIQNPRYQVTQFGKPVTLSCSQTLNHNVMYWYQQKSSQAPKLLFHYYDKDFNNEADTPDNFQSRRPNTSFCFLDIRSPGLGDTAMYLCATSSPGQGLDEQYFGPGTRLTVT.

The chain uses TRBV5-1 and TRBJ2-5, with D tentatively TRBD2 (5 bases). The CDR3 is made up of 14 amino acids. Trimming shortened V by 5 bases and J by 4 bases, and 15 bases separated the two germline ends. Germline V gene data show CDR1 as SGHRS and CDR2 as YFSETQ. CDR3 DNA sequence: TGCGCCAGCAGGCGTGGGGAGATGGGAGAGACCCAGTACTTC. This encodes CASRRGEMGETQYF.

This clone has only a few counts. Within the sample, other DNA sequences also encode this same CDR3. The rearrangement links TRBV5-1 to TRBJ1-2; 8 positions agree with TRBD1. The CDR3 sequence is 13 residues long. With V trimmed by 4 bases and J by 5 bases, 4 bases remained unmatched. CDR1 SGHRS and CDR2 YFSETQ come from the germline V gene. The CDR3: CASSPGQDYGYTF. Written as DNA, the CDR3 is TGCGCCAGCAGCCCGGGACAGGATTATGGCTACACCTTC.

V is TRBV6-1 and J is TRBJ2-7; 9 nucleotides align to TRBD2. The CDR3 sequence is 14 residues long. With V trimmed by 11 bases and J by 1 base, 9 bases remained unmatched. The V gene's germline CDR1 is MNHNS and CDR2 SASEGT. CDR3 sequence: CAGRKTSGSYEQYF. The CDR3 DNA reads TGTGCCGGACGGAAGACTAGCGGATCCTACGAGCAGTACTTC.

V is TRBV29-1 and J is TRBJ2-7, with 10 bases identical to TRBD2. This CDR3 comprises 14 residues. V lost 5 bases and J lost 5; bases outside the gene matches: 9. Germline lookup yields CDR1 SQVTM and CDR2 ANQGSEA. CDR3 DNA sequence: TGCAGCGTTCACCGAGGTAGCGGGAGGAACGAGCAGTACTTC. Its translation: CSVHRGSGRNEQYF.

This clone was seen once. The CDR3 region is CASSSYDRGRFYEQYF. The CDR3 bases are TGTGCCAGCAGTTCCTACGACAGGGGGCGTTTCTACGAGCAGTACTTC. This chain connects TRBV28 to TRBJ2-7, with 10 bases aligning to TRBD1. Germline-derived CDR1 and CDR2 are MDHEN and SYDVKM. Trimming at V came to 4 bases and at J to 3 bases, leaving 9 bases not matched to a gene. The CDR3 runs to 16 residues.

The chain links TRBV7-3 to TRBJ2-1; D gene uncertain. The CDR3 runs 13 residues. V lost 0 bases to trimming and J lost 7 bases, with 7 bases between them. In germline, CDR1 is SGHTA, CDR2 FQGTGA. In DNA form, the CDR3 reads TGTGCCAGCAGCTTAACTAAGTGGAATGAGCAGTTCTTC. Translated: CASSLTKWNEQFF.